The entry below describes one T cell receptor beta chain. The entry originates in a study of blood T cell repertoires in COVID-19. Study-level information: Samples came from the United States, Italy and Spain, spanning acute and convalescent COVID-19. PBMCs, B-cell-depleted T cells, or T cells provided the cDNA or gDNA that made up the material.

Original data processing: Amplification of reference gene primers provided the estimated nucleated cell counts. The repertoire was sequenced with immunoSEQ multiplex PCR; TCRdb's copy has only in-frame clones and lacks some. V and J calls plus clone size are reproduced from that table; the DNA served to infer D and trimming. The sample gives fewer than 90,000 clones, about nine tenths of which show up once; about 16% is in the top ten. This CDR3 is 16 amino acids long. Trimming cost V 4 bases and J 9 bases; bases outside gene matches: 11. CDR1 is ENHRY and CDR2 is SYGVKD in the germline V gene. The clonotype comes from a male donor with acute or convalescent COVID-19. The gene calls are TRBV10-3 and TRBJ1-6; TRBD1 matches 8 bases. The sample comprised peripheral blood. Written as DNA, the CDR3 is TGTGCCATCAGTGGGACAGGGCCTCGGGGTAGTTCACCCCTCCACTTT. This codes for CAISGTGPRGSSPLHF.